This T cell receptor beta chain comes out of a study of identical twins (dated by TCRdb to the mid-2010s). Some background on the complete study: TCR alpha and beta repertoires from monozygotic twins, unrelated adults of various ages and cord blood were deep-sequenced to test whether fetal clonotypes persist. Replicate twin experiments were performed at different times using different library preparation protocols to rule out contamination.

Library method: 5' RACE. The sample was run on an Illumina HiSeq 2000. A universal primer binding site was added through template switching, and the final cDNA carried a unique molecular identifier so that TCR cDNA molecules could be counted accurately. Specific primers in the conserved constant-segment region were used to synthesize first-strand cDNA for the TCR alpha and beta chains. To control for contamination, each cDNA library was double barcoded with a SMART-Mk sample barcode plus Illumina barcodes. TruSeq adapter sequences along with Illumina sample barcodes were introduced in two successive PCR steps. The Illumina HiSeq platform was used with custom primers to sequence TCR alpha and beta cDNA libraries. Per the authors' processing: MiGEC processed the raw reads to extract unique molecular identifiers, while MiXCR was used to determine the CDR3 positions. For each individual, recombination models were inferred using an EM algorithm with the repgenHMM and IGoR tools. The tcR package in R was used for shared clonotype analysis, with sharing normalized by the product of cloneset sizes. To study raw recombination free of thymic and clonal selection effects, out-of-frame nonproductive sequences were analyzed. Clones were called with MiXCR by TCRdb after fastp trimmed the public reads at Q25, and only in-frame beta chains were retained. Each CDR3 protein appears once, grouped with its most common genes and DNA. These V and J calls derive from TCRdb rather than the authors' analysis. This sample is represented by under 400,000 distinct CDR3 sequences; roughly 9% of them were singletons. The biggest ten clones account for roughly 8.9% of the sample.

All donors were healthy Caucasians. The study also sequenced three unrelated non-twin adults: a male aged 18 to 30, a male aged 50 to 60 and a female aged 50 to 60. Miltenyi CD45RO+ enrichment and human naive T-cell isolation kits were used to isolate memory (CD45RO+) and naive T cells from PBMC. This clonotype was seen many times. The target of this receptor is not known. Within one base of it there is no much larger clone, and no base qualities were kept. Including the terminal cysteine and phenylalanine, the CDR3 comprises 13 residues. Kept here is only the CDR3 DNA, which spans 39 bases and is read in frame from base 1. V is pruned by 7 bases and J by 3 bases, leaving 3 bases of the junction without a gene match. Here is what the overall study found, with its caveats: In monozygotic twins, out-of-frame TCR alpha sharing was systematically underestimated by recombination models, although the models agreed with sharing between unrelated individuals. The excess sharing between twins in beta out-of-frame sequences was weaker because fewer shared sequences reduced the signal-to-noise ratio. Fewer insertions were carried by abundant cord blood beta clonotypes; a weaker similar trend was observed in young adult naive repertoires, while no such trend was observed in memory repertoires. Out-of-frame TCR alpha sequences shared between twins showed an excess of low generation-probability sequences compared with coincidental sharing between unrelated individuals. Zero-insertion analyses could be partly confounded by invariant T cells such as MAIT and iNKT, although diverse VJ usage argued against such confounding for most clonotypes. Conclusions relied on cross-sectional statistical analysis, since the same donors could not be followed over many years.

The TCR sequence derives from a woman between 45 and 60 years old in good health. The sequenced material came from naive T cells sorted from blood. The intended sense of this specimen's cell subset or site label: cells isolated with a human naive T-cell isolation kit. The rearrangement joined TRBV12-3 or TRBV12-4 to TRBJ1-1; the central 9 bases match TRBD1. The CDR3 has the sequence CASIHRGHTEAFF. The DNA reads TGTGCCAGCATCCACAGGGGGCACACTGAAGCTTTCTTT.